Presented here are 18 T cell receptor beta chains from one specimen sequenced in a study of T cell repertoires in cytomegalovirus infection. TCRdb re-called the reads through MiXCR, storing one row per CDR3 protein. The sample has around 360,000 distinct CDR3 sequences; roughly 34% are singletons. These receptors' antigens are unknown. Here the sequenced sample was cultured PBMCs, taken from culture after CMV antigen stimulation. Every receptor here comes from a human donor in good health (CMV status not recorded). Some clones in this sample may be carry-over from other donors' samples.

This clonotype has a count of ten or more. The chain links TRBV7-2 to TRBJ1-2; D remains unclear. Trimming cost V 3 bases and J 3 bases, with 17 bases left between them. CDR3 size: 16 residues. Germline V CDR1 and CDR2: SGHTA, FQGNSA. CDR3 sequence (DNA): TGTGCCAGCAGCTTTGGGCCGACACATACCCACTATGGCTACACCTTC. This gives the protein CASSFGPTHTHYGYTF.

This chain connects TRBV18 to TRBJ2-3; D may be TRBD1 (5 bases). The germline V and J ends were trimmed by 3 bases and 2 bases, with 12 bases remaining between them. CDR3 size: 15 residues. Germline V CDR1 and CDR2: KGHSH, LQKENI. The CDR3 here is CASSPVAGSTDTQYF. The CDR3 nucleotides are TGTGCCAGCTCACCGGTGGCAGGGTCCACAGATACGCAGTATTTT.

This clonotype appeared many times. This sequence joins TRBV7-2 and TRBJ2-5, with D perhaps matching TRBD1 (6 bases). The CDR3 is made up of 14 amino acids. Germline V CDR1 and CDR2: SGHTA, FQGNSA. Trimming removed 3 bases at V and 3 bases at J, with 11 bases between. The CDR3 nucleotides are TGTGCCAGCAGCTTTCAGGCAGGGGAAGAGACCCAGTACTTC. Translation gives CASSFQAGEETQYF.

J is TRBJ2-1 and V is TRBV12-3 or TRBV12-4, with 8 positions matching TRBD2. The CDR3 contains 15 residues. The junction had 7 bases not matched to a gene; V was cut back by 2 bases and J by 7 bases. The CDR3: CASSLLAGGWNEQFF. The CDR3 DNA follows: TGTGCCAGCAGTTTACTTGCGGGAGGATGGAATGAGCAGTTCTTC.

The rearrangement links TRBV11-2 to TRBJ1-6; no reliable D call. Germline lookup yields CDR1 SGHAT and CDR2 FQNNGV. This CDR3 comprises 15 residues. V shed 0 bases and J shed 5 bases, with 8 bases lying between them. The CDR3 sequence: CASSLDRQDNSPLHF. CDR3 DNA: TGTGCCAGCAGCTTAGATCGTCAGGATAATTCACCCCTCCACTTT.

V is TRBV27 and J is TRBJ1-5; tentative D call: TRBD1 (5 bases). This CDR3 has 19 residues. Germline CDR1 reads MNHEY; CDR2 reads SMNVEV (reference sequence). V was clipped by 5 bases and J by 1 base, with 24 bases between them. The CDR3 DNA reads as TGTGCCAGCAGTCCCCGCCTGGGGGAGGGTATGGTAAGCAATCAGCCCCAGCATTTT. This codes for CASSPRLGEGMVSNQPQHF.

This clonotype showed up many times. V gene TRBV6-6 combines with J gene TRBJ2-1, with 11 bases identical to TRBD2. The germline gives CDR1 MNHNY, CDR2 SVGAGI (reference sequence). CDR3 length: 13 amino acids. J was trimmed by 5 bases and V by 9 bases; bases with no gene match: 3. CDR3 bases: TGTGCCAGTAGCGGGAGGGGCGACAATGAGCAGTTCTTC. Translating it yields CASSGRGDNEQFF.

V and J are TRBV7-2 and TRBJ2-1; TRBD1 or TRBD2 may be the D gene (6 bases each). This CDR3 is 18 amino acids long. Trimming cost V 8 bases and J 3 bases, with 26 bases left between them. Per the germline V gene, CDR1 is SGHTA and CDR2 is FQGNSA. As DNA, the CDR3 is TGTGCCAGCGCAACGGGGGCTAGCGAGAGAATCGGCTACAATGAGCAGTTCTTC. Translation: CASATGASERIGYNEQFF.

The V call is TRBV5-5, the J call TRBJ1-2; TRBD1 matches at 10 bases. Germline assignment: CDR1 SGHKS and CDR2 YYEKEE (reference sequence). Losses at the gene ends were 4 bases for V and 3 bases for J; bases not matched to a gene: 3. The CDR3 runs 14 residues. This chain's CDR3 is CASSPGTGDYGYTF. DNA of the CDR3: TGTGCCAGCAGCCCCGGGACAGGGGACTATGGCTACACCTTC.

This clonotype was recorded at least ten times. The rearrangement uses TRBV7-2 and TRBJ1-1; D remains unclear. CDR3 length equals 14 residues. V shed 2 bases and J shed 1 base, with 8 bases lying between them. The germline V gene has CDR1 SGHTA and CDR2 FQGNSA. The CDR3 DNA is TGTGCCAGCAGCTTAACGAGCGCGAACACTGAAGCTTTCTTT. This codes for CASSLTSANTEAFF. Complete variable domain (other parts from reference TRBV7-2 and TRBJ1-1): GAGVSQSPSNKVTEKGKDVELRCDPISGHTALYWYRQSLGQGLEFLIYFQGNSAPDKSGLPSDRFSAERTGGSVSTLTIQRTQQEDSAVYLCASSLTSANTEAFFGQGTRLTVV.

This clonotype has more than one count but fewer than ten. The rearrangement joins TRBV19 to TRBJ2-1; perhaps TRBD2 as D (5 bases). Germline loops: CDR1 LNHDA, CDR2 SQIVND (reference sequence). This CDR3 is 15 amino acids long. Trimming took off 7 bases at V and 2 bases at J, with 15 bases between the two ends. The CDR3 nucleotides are TGTGCCAGTACCCAAGCGGCGAGAGCCTACAATGAGCAGTTCTTC. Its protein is CASTQAARAYNEQFF.

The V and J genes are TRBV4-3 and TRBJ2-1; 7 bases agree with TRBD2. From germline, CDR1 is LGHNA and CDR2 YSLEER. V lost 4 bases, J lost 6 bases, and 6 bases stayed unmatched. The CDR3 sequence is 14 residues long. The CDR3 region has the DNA TGCGCCAGCAGCCGATCGACTAGCTTCAATGAGCAGTTCTTC. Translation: CASSRSTSFNEQFF.

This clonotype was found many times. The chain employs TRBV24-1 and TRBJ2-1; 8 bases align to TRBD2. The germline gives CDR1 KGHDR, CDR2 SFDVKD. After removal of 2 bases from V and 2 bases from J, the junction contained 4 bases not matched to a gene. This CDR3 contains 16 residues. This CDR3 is CATSDSSGGPYNEQFF. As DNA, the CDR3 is TGTGCCACCAGTGATTCGTCGGGAGGGCCCTACAATGAGCAGTTCTTC.

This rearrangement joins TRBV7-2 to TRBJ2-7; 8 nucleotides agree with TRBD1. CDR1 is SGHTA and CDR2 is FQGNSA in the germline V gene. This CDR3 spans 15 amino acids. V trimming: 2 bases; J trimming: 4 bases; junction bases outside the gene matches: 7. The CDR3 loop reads CASSLRQGADYEQYV. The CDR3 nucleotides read TGTGCCAGCAGCTTAAGGCAGGGGGCAGATTACGAGCAGTACGTC.

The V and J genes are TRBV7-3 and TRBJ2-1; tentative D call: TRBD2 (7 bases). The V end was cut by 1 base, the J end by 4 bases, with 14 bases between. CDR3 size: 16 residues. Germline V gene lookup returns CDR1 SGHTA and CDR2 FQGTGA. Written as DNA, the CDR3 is TGTGCCAGCAGCTTAAAAGGGGGAGGGGGGTACAATGAGCAGTTCTTC. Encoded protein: CASSLKGGGGYNEQFF.

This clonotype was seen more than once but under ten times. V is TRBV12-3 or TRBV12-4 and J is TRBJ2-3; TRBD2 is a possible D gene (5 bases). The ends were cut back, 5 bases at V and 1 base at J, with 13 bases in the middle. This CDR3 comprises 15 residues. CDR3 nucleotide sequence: TGTGCCAGCAGTGACTTACTAGAGGGCACAGATACGCAGTATTTT. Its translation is CASSDLLEGTDTQYF.

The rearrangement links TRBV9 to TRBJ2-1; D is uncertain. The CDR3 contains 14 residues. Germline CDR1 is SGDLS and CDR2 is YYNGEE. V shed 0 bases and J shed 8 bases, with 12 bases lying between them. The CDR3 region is CASSVGTVSDEQFF. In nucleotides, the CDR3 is TGTGCCAGCAGCGTAGGGACCGTTTCGGATGAGCAGTTCTTC.

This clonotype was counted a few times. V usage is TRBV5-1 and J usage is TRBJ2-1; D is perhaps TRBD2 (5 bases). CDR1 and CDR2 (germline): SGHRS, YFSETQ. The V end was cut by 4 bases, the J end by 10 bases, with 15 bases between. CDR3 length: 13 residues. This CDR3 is CASSGMTIQEQFF. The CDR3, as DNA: TGCGCCAGCAGCGGGATGACTATCCAGGAGCAGTTCTTC.